The clone carrying this TCR beta chain has only one observation. The antigen is undetermined. Trimming shortened V by 0 bases and J by 0 bases, and 10 bases separated the two germline ends. Germline values: CDR1 SGHRS, CDR2 YFSETQ. CDR3 size: 16 residues. Produced via immunoSEQ multiplex PCR; TCRdb's table is partial and in-frame only. The sample contains some 190,000 clones, 80% to 90% of which appear only once. The sample originates from a study of T cell responses to AZD1222 COVID-19 vaccine. The study, taken as a whole, reports: Vaccination with two AZD1222 doses was followed by a rise in Spike-specific TCR breadth and depth.

This receptor was identified in an adult in good health. This sample comprised peripheral blood, obtained on day 0 of AZD1222 vaccination. This chain joins TRBV5-1 and TRBJ1-3; D ambiguous. CDR3 DNA: TGCGCCAGCAGCTTGGGGGCCGGAGGCTCTGGAAACACCATATATTTT. This translates into CASSLGAGGSGNTIYF.